These 6 T cell receptor beta chains came from one sample sequenced in a study of blood T cell repertoires in COVID-19. Measured with immunoSEQ multiplex PCR; TCRdb has only the in-frame clones, and not every one. The sample has some 220,000 clones, approximately 80% seen once; the top ten hold 4.5% to 5.5%. The sample taken for sequencing was peripheral blood. Receptors were obtained from a woman aged 55-69 years who had recovered from COVID-19.

V gene TRBV5-5 combines with J gene TRBJ2-3; 14 positions agree with TRBD2. Per the germline V gene, CDR1 is SGHKS and CDR2 is YYEKEE (reference sequence). The CDR3 consists of 18 residues. V dropped 1 base and J dropped 2; count of bases not matched to a gene: 6. The CDR3 nucleotides are TGTGCCAGCAGCTTGTTGGGGACTAGCGGGGGCCTCACAGATACGCAGTATTTT. It codes for CASSLLGTSGGLTDTQYF.

The chain recombines TRBV3-1 (or the pseudogene TRBV3-2) with TRBJ2-7; 7 nucleotides agree with TRBD1. V trimming: 4 bases; J trimming: 5 bases; junction bases outside the gene matches: 17. CDR3 length: 17 residues. Germline CDR1 LGHDT, CDR2 YNNKEL (reference sequence). CDR3: CASSPDRFWGFNHEQYF. The CDR3 nucleotides read TGTGCCAGCAGCCCGGACAGGTTTTGGGGTTTCAACCACGAGCAGTACTTC.

V gene TRBV9 combines with J gene TRBJ1-2; TRBD1 matches 7 bases. The junction had 10 bases not matched to a gene; V was cut back by 4 bases and J by 7 bases. The V gene's germline CDR1 is SGDLS and CDR2 YYNGEE. The CDR3 length is 14 residues. CDR3 in DNA: TGTGCCAGCAGCAAACAGACAGGGATTATTGGCTACACCTTC. Residues: CASSKQTGIIGYTF.

V usage is TRBV10-2 and J usage is TRBJ2-7; 9 bases are a match to TRBD2. Germline V gene lookup returns CDR1 WSHSY and CDR2 SAAADI. The CDR3 contains 23 residues. V trimming: 6 bases; J trimming: 4 bases; junction bases outside the gene matches: 34. CDR3 sequence (DNA): TGCGCCAGCAGGGCCATGGGGGGACTAGCAGAATCTTCCGTGCGCAATCGCTCGTACGAGCAGTACTTC. This gives the protein CASRAMGGLAESSVRNRSYEQYF.

V and J are TRBV10-3 and TRBJ1-1; perhaps TRBD1 as D (6 bases). Deletions cut 2 bases from V and 6 bases from J, with 13 bases between. This CDR3 region has 14 residues. Germline loops: CDR1 ENHRY, CDR2 SYGVKD. CDR3 sequence (DNA): TGTGCCATCAGTGAGATAGCAGGGGCGGCTGAAGCTTTCTTT. The encoded protein is CAISEIAGAAEAFF.

The chain is built from TRBV10-3 and TRBJ1-2; D is possibly TRBD1 (6 bases). Per the germline V gene, CDR1 is ENHRY and CDR2 is SYGVKD. Between the trimmed V and J ends, which lost 6 bases and 8 bases, there was a span of 19 bases. This CDR3 contains 14 residues. In nucleotides, the CDR3 is TGTGCCATCAGCTCTAATACAGGGATGAGAGGCTACACCTTC. Its translation: CAISSNTGMRGYTF.